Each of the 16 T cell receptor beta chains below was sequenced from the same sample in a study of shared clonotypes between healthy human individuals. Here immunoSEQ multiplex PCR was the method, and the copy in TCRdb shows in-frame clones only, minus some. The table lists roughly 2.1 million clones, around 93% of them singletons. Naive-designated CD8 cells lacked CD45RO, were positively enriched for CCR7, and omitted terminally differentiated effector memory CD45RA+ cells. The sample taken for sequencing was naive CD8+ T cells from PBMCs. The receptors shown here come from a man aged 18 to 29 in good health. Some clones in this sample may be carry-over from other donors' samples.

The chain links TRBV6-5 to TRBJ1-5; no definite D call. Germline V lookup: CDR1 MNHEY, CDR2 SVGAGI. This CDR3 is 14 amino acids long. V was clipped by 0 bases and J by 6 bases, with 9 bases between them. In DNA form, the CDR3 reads TGTGCCAGCAGTTACTCGAAAGCTGTTCAGCCCCAGCATTTT. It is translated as CASSYSKAVQPQHF.

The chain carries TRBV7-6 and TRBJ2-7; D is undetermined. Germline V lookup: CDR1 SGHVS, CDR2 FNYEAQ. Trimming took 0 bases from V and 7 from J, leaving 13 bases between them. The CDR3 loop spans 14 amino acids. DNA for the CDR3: TGTGCCAGCAGCTTAGCGCTGGTGAGTTCTGAGCAGTACTTC. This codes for CASSLALVSSEQYF. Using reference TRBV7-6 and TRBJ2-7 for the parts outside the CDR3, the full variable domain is GAGVSQSPRYKVTKRGQDVALRCDPISGHVSLYWYRQALGQGPEFLTYFNYEAQQDKSGLPNDRFSAERPEGSISTLTIQRTEQRDSAMYRCASSLALVSSEQYFGPGTRLTVT.

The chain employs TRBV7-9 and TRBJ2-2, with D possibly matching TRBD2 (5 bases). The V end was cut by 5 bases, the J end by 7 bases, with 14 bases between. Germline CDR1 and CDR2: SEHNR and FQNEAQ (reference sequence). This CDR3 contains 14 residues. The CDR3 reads CASSRTTGSGELFF. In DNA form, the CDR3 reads TGTGCCAGCAGCCGAACTACGGGGAGCGGGGAGCTGTTTTTT.

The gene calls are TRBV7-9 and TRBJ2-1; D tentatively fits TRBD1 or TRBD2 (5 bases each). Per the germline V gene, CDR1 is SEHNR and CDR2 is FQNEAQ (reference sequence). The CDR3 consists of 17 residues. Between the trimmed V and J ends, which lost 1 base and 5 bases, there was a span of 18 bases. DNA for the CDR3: TGTGCCAGCAGCTTAGTGGTGGGGCTAGCTCTGGACAATGAGCAGTTCTTC. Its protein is CASSLVVGLALDNEQFF.

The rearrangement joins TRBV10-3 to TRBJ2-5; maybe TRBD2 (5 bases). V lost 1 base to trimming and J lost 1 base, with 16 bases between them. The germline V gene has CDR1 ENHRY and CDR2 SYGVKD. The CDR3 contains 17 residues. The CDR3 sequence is CAISELKGDPTQETQYF. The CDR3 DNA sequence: TGTGCCATCAGTGAGTTGAAGGGAGACCCCACCCAAGAGACCCAGTACTTC.

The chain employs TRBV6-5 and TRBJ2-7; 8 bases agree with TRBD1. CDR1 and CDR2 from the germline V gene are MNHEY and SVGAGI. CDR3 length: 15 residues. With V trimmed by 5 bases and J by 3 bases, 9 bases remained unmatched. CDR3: CASSRTGPTDYEQYF. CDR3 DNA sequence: TGTGCCAGCAGTCGGACAGGGCCGACAGACTACGAGCAGTACTTC.

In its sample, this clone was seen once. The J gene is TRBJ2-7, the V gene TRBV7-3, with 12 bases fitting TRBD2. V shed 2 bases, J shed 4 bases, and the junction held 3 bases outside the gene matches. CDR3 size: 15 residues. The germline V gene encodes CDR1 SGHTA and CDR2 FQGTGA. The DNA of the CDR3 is TGTGCCAGCAGCTTAGCTAGCGGGAGGGGGTACGAGCAGTACTTC. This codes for CASSLASGRGYEQYF.

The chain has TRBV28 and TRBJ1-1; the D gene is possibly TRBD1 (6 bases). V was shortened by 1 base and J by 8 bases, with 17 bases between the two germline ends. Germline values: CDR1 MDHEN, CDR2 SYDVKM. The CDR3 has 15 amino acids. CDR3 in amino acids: CASSLYSLRGAEAFF. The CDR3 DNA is TGTGCCAGCAGTTTATATAGCCTTCGGGGGGCCGAAGCTTTCTTT.

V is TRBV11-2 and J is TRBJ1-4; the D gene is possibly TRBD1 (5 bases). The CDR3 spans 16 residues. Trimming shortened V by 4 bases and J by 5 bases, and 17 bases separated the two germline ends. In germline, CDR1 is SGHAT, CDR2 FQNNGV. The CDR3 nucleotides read TGTGCCAGCAGCTCCTACACAGACAGCCCAAATGAAAAACTGTTTTTT. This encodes CASSSYTDSPNEKLFF.

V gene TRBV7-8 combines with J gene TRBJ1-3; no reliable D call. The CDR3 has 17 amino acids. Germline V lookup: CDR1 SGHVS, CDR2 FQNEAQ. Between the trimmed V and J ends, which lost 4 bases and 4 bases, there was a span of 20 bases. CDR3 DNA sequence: TGTGCCAGCAGCTCCAACGCGGGCCCCGGGAGAGGAAACACCATATATTTT. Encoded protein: CASSSNAGPGRGNTIYF.

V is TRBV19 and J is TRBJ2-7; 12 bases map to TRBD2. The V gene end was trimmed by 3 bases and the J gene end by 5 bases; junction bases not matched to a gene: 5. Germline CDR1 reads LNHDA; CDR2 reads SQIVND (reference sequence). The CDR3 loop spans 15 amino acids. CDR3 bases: TGTGCCAGTAGTATGACTAGCGGGAGTCGAAACGAGCAGTACTTC. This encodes CASSMTSGSRNEQYF.

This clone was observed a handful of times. CDR3 sequence: CASSPVGNQPQHF. The CDR3, as DNA: TGTGCCAGCAGCCCAGTTGGGAATCAGCCCCAGCATTTT. V gene TRBV7-8 combines with J gene TRBJ1-5; no clear D gene. V was clipped by 5 bases and J by 4 bases, with 9 bases between them. Germline CDR1 and CDR2: SGHVS and FQNEAQ. This CDR3 has 13 residues.

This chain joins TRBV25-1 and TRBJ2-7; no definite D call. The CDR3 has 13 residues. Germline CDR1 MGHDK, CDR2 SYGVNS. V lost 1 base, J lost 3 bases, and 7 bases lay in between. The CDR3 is CASSESAFYEQYF. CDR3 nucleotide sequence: TGTGCCAGCAGTGAATCTGCCTTCTACGAGCAGTACTTC.

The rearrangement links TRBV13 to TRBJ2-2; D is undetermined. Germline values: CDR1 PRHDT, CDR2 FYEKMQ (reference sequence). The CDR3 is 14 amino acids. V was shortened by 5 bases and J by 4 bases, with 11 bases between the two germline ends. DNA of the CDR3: TGTGCCAGCAGCCTGACGAGTCCCACCGGGGAGCTGTTTTTT. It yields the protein CASSLTSPTGELFF.

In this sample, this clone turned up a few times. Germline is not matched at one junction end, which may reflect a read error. As DNA, the CDR3 is TGTGCCAGCAGCCTAGCGGGAGAGGGCGAGCAGTTCTTC. It specifies CASSLAGEGEQFF. The genes are TRBV7-6 and TRBJ2-1; 10 nucleotides match TRBD2. CDR3 length equals 13 residues. The germline gives CDR1 SGHVS, CDR2 FNYEAQ.

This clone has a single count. CDR3 DNA sequence: TGTGCCAGCAGTTTGGCGCCTGGGGGCTACGAGCAGTACTTC. Its protein product is CASSLAPGGYEQYF. The V call is TRBV27, the J call TRBJ2-7; D possibly uses TRBD1 or TRBD2 (5 bases each). Germline CDR1 is MNHEY and CDR2 is SMNVEV (reference sequence). The V end was cut by 3 bases, the J end by 3 bases, with 12 bases between. The CDR3 length is 14 residues.